A single sample is the source of the 30 T cell receptor beta chains below, sequenced in a study of blood T cell repertoires in COVID-19. Profiling relied on immunoSEQ multiplex PCR, and the TCRdb table lists in-frame clones only, not all of them. The sample holds 130,000 or so clones, 70% to 85% seen once. The sequencing sample was made of peripheral blood. The receptors originated from a woman aged 65 to 85 with acute or convalescent COVID-19.

This chain uses TRBV6-2 or TRBV6-3 with TRBJ1-1; perhaps TRBD1 as D (5 bases). Germline values: CDR1 MNHEY, CDR2 SVGEGT. The length of the CDR3 is 13 residues. Trimming cost V 4 bases and J 4 bases, with 10 bases left between them. CDR3: CASSFERGTEAFF. The CDR3 nucleotides read TGTGCCAGCAGTTTTGAAAGGGGCACTGAAGCTTTCTTT.

The chain employs TRBV30 and TRBJ1-4, with D perhaps matching TRBD1 (6 bases). The CDR3 is 14 amino acids. V lost 2 bases to trimming and J lost 8 bases, with 15 bases between them. Germline-derived CDR1 and CDR2 are GTSNPN and SVGIG (reference sequence). The CDR3 spells CAWSRTGNWEKLFF. CDR3 DNA: TGTGCCTGGAGTCGTACAGGGAATTGGGAAAAACTGTTTTTT.

The CDR3: CASSRGFNQPQHF. The DNA for the CDR3 is TGCGCCAGCAGCCGAGGGTTTAATCAGCCCCAGCATTTT. The V and J genes are TRBV4-3 and TRBJ1-5, with D unresolved. Germline V gene lookup returns CDR1 LGHNA and CDR2 YSLEER. CDR3 length: 13 amino acids. V dropped 4 bases and J dropped 4 bases, with 8 bases sitting between them.

The V call is TRBV30, the J call TRBJ2-1; 11 positions match TRBD2. Germline V gene data show CDR1 as GTSNPN and CDR2 as SVGIG (reference sequence). The CDR3 spans 17 residues. The V and J ends lost 4 bases and 8 bases, in that order; junction bases with no gene match: 16. The CDR3 sequence: CAWTPRRRGLAGDEQFF. The DNA of the CDR3 is TGTGCCTGGACCCCTCGCCGGCGAGGACTAGCGGGTGATGAGCAGTTCTTC.

J is TRBJ2-7 and V is TRBV5-1, with 7 nucleotides matching TRBD1. Trimming took 4 bases from V and 9 from J; bases not matched to a gene: 13. Germline CDR1 reads SGHRS; CDR2 reads YFSETQ. This CDR3 region has 14 residues. The CDR3 DNA follows: TGCGCCAGCAGCCTGGACAGGTGGTCGATCGGGCAGTACGTC. Translated, it gives CASSLDRWSIGQYV.

This clone appeared a single time. This rearrangement joins TRBV2 to TRBJ2-2; 8 bases match TRBD1. CDR1 and CDR2 (germline): SNHLY, FYNNEI. The CDR3 consists of 15 residues. J was trimmed by 3 bases and V by 6 bases; bases with no gene match: 6. The CDR3 region is CASRGDRYHTGELFF. CDR3 nucleotide sequence: TGTGCCAGCAGGGGGGACAGGTACCACACCGGGGAGCTGTTTTTT.

There are a few counts of this clone. J is TRBJ1-2 and V is TRBV11-3, with a possible D match to TRBD1 (5 bases). The germline V gene has CDR1 SGHNT and CDR2 YENEEA. This CDR3 contains 16 residues. V was cut by 4 bases and J by 0 bases, with 15 bases left in between. The DNA of the CDR3 is TGTGCCAGCAGCTCGGGACGATGGGGGGCTAACTATGGCTACACCTTC. It is translated as CASSSGRWGANYGYTF.

This chain links TRBV24-1 with TRBJ2-7, with TRBD1 matching 7 bases. J gave up 11 bases and V 1 base, and 13 bases lay outside the gene matches. CDR3 size: 15 residues. Germline V gives CDR1 KGHDR, CDR2 SFDVKD. The CDR3 DNA is TGTGCCACCAGTGATTTCTCCAGGGGGACCTATGTGAAGTACGTC. Its protein is CATSDFSRGTYVKYV.

The CDR3 sequence: CASSIGGRGNEQFF. The CDR3 nucleotides read TGTGCCAGTAGTATAGGTGGCAGGGGAAATGAGCAGTTCTTC. This chain links TRBV19 with TRBJ2-1; D might be TRBD1 (6 bases). V gave up 1 base and J gave up 7 bases, with 11 bases separating them. The germline V gene has CDR1 LNHDA and CDR2 SQIVND (reference sequence). The CDR3 has 14 residues.

This clone has more than one count but fewer than ten. The chain recombines TRBV10-1 with TRBJ1-1, with TRBD1 as a possible D gene (5 bases). The CDR3 runs 15 residues. The germline V gene has CDR1 WNHNN and CDR2 SYGVQD (reference sequence). V was cut by 3 bases and J by 0 bases, with 11 bases left in between. The CDR3 loop reads CASSERGTMNTEAFF. The CDR3 DNA reads TGCGCCAGCAGTGAACGGGGGACGATGAACACTGAAGCTTTCTTT.

This rearrangement joins TRBV5-4 to TRBJ1-1; 7 nucleotides align to TRBD1. Germline loops: CDR1 SGHNT, CDR2 YYREEE (reference sequence). The CDR3 is 16 amino acids. The V segment lost 0 bases and the J segment 0 bases; nucleotides outside the gene matches: 5. The CDR3 DNA is TGTGCCAGCAGCTTGGCCTTGACAGGGTTGAACACTGAAGCTTTCTTT. Amino acids: CASSLALTGLNTEAFF.

The V and J genes are TRBV18 and TRBJ1-3, with unresolved D. Germline values: CDR1 KGHSH, CDR2 LQKENI. The length of the CDR3 is 15 residues. The V end was cut by 0 bases, the J end by 2 bases, with 8 bases between. The CDR3 loop reads CASSPPGSAGNTIYF. CDR3 bases: TGTGCCAGCTCACCACCTGGCAGCGCTGGAAACACCATATATTTT.

Only one count was recorded for this clone. The gene calls are TRBV7-2 and TRBJ2-7; perhaps TRBD2 as D (5 bases). CDR1 is SGHTA, CDR2 FQGNSA, per germline. CDR3 length: 11 residues. With 5 bases removed from V and 4 bases from J, the gap between germline ends came to 6 bases. Here the CDR3 reads CASSPGYEQYF. For the CDR3, the DNA is TGTGCCAGCAGCCCGGGGTACGAGCAGTACTTC.

The CDR3 DNA sequence: TGTGCCAGCAGTTTATCAGGTACTAGCTTGTACAATGAGCAGTTCTTC. Encoded protein: CASSLSGTSLYNEQFF. The rearrangement links TRBV27 to TRBJ2-1, with D perhaps TRBD2 (6 bases). V was shortened by 0 bases and J by 4 bases, with 13 bases between the two germline ends. This CDR3 contains 16 residues. In germline, CDR1 is MNHEY, CDR2 SMNVEV (reference sequence).

This clone was seen a handful of times. The CDR3 protein is CASSPRDRGGNQPQHF. The CDR3, as DNA: TGTGCCAGCAGTCCCCGGGACAGGGGTGGCAATCAGCCCCAGCATTTT. The genes are TRBV6-2 or TRBV6-3 and TRBJ1-5; 10 nucleotides agree with TRBD1. Germline V gene lookup returns CDR1 MNHEY and CDR2 SVGEGT. The J segment lost 2 bases and the V segment lost 5 bases, leaving 6 bases of the junction unmatched. The CDR3 has 16 amino acids.

This chain uses TRBV7-8 with TRBJ2-1, with 10 bases lining up with TRBD1. The CDR3 contains 19 residues. Germline loops: CDR1 SGHVS, CDR2 FQNEAQ. V was pared by 2 bases and J by 2 bases, with 12 bases of the junction left unmatched. Here the CDR3 reads CASSLFISRTGGPYNEQFF. CDR3 nucleotide sequence: TGTGCCAGCAGCTTATTTATATCCAGGACAGGGGGTCCCTACAATGAGCAGTTCTTC.

This CDR3 is CASSLGGMLQSGANVLTF. CDR3 coding DNA: TGTGCCAGCAGCTTAGGGGGGATGTTACAGTCCGGGGCCAACGTCCTGACTTTC. The chain links TRBV7-3 to TRBJ2-6; possible D gene TRBD2, 6 bases. The CDR3 has 18 amino acids. V was shortened by 2 bases and J by 4 bases, with 18 bases between the two germline ends. In germline, CDR1 is SGHTA, CDR2 FQGTGA.

Worth noting for this clone: Different DNA sequences within this sample yield the same CDR3. The CDR3 here is CASSEPGTEAFF. The CDR3 bases are TGCGCCAGCAGTGAACCAGGAACTGAAGCTTTCTTT. The V and J genes are TRBV10-2 and TRBJ1-1; D call uncertain. The CDR3 is 12 amino acids. The germline V and J ends were trimmed by 3 bases and 5 bases, with 7 bases remaining between them. Germline V CDR1 and CDR2: WSHSY, SAAADI.

The V gene is TRBV6-2 or TRBV6-3, the J gene TRBJ2-7; no definite D call. Trimming took off 0 bases at V and 3 bases at J, with 3 bases between the two ends. From germline, CDR1 is MNHEY and CDR2 SVGEGT. The CDR3 contains 12 residues. The chain's CDR3 is CASSYSYYEQYF. CDR3 nucleotides: TGTGCCAGCAGTTACTCCTACTACGAGCAGTACTTC.

The chain links TRBV2 to TRBJ1-1; a weak D match, TRBD1 (6 bases). This CDR3 contains 14 residues. Trimming took 6 bases from V and 2 from J, leaving 13 bases between them. CDR1 and CDR2 (germline): SNHLY, FYNNEI. The CDR3 nucleotides are TGTGCCAGCAGGTCGAGGACAGTCAACACTGAAGCTTTCTTT. This sequence encodes CASRSRTVNTEAFF.

The chain employs TRBV7-8 and TRBJ1-2, with 8 bases identical to TRBD1. From germline, CDR1 is SGHVS and CDR2 FQNEAQ. This CDR3 comprises 14 residues. The trim removed 1 base at V and 8 bases at J, leaving 6 bases unmatched. The CDR3 is CASSLGTYRGGYTF. CDR3 bases: TGTGCCAGCAGCTTAGGAACCTACAGGGGGGGCTACACCTTC.

The chain combines TRBV4-3 with TRBJ2-5; 13 positions agree with TRBD2. With 2 bases clipped from V and 5 bases from J, the junction kept 2 bases outside the gene matches. Germline CDR1 and CDR2: LGHNA and YSLEER. The length of the CDR3 is 15 residues. DNA of the CDR3: TGCGCCAGCAGCCAAAAGGGACTAGCGGGGGAGACCCAGTACTTC. It encodes CASSQKGLAGETQYF.

The J gene is TRBJ2-5, the V gene TRBV7-7, with TRBD2 matching 15 bases. V shed 5 bases, J shed 2 bases, and the junction held 6 bases outside the gene matches. Germline CDR1 is SSHAT and CDR2 is FNYEAQ (reference sequence). The CDR3 has 17 amino acids. The chain's CDR3 is CASSKGLAGGAQETQYF. The CDR3, as DNA: TGTGCCAGCAGCAAGGGACTAGCGGGGGGTGCGCAAGAGACCCAGTACTTC. The full variable domain, with the rest looked up from reference TRBV7-7 and TRBJ2-5, is GAGVSQSPRYKVTKRGQDVTLRCDPISSHATLYWYQQALGQGPEFLTYFNYEAQPDKSGLPSDRFSAERPEGSISTLTIQRTEQRDSAMYRCASSKGLAGGAQETQYFGPGTRLLVL.

V gene TRBV10-3 combines with J gene TRBJ2-3, with 9 bases aligning to TRBD2. The CDR3 length is 15 residues. Trimming took 3 bases from V and 5 from J; bases not matched to a gene: 6. In germline, CDR1 is ENHRY, CDR2 SYGVKD. CDR3 in amino acids: CAISDRGGGLDTQYF. CDR3 bases: TGTGCCATCAGTGATCGCGGGGGGGGATTAGATACGCAGTATTTT.

The rearrangement joins TRBV10-3 to TRBJ1-1, with TRBD1 matching over 8 bases. V was pared by 4 bases and J by 1 base, with 5 bases of the junction left unmatched. The CDR3 extends over 15 amino acids. The germline V gene has CDR1 ENHRY and CDR2 SYGVKD. The CDR3 bases are TGTGCCATCAGTGGCCCCGGACAGGGGAACACTGAAGCTTTCTTT. Its protein product is CAISGPGQGNTEAFF.

The chain uses TRBV19 and TRBJ1-1; D is possibly TRBD1 (5 bases). The V end was cut by 3 bases, the J end by 0 bases, with 11 bases between. The length of the CDR3 is 15 residues. Germline values: CDR1 LNHDA, CDR2 SQIVND (reference sequence). The CDR3 loop reads CASSILLGLNTEAFF. The CDR3 DNA reads TGTGCCAGTAGTATCTTGCTGGGGCTGAACACTGAAGCTTTCTTT. Together with reference TRBV19 and TRBJ1-1, the CDR3 gives the full variable domain: DGGITQSPKYLFRKEGQNVTLSCEQNLNHDAMYWYRQDPGQGLRLIYYSQIVNDFQKGDIAEGYSVSREKKESFPLTVTSAQKNPTAFYLCASSILLGLNTEAFFGQGTRLTVV.

This clone was picked up one time. One end of the junction is discordant with germline, which a read error may explain. The J gene is TRBJ1-2, the V gene TRBV4-3; 8 bases line up with TRBD1. CDR3 length equals 13 residues. Germline assignment: CDR1 LGHNA and CDR2 YSLEER. CDR3 nucleotides: TGCGCCAGCAGCCCGGACAGGGAATATGGCCACACCTTC. Translating it yields CASSPDREYGHTF.

The chain combines TRBV7-6 with TRBJ2-3; 7 bases fit TRBD1. The CDR3 totals 15 residues. V lost 5 bases, J lost 3 bases, and 8 bases stayed unmatched. Germline lookup yields CDR1 SGHVS and CDR2 FNYEAQ. This CDR3 reads CASSVRDSGTDTQYF. The CDR3 DNA reads as TGTGCCAGCAGCGTCCGGGACAGTGGTACAGATACGCAGTATTTT.

V is TRBV19 and J is TRBJ2-1; 7 nucleotides agree with TRBD1. V lost 5 bases, J lost 5 bases, and 0 bases stayed unmatched. The CDR3 spans 12 residues. From germline, CDR1 is LNHDA and CDR2 SQIVND (reference sequence). The CDR3 is CASSQGDNEQFF. The CDR3, as DNA: TGTGCCAGTAGTCAGGGGGACAATGAGCAGTTCTTC.

There are a few counts of this clone. This chain links TRBV2 with TRBJ2-7; TRBD2 is a possible D gene (5 bases). V gave up 8 bases and J gave up 4 bases, with 9 bases separating them. Germline CDR1 is SNHLY and CDR2 is FYNNEI. The CDR3 covers 11 residues. CDR3 bases: TGTGCCAGCTCTGGCGGGTACGAGCAGTACTTC. It encodes CASSGGYEQYF.